The sequence of this TCR beta chain was determined in a study of graft-versus-host responses after intestinal transplantation. This clone was counted once. The junction shows a germline mismatch at one end, possibly a read error. TCRdb's table, derived via immunoSEQ multiplex PCR, lists solely in-frame clones and lacks some. The top ten clones hold around 2.5% of a sample with 50,000 or so clones, about 93% of them seen once. This sample comprised PBMCs, obtained roughly 120 days after intestinal transplantation. The receptor was isolated from a human patient who received an intestinal transplant, so some T cells may come from the graft donor.

This CDR3 reads CASGLYEQYF. Written as DNA, the CDR3 is TGTGCCAGCGGCTTGTACGAGCAGTACTTC. This chain connects TRBV11-2 to TRBJ2-7; D gene ambiguous. The CDR3 length is 10 residues. Germline CDR1 is SGHAT and CDR2 is FQNNGV.